This T cell receptor beta chain was obtained from a study of lymphopenia after photon versus proton radiotherapy. Study-level points and caveats: Better survival with proton therapy was suggested as possible, not demonstrated. Under photons, naive T cells and diversity fell while effector/memory populations rose. After lymphocyte nadir, photon-treated repertoires showed oligoclonal expansion, especially CD8+ Temra. Larger post-nadir TCR diversity loss correlated inversely with survival in deceased patients.

Germline lookup yields CDR1 SEHNR and CDR2 FQNEAQ (reference sequence). V trimming: 5 bases; J trimming: 1 base; junction bases outside the gene matches: 6. The CDR3 spans 16 residues. In the case of this clone: The antigen is undetermined.

Using immunoSEQ multiplex PCR, the repertoire was profiled, and TCRdb retains in-frame clones only, with some absent. The data hold more than 45,000 clones, with about 88% observed a single time. The chain employs TRBV7-9 and TRBJ1-1; TRBD1 agrees at 11 bases. The source is a man aged 60 to 75 with pancreatic cancer. Material: peripheral blood, obtained from a patient treated with proton-based radiotherapy. CDR3: CASSPGQGAANTEAFF. The DNA for the CDR3 is TGTGCCAGCAGCCCAGGACAGGGGGCCGCGAACACTGAAGCTTTCTTT.